The 26 T cell receptor beta chains listed next were all sequenced from one sample in a study of beta chain features in type 1 diabetes. Of the isolated RNA, all was reverse transcribed, and so the sequenced material was expressed TCRB transcripts. The data were produced by immunoSEQ multiplex PCR, yet TCRdb's version contains in-frame clones alone and is incomplete. This sample has about 44,000 clones, with approximately 56% found just once. Material: Tregs from blood. Receptors originate from a woman between 18 and 30 years old in good health.

V is TRBV28 and J is TRBJ1-5, with TRBD1 matching 7 bases. The V and J ends lost 6 bases and 5 bases, in that order; junction bases with no gene match: 10. This CDR3 region has 15 residues. Germline-derived CDR1 and CDR2 are MDHEN and SYDVKM. This chain's CDR3 is CASRHGTVGDQPQHF. The CDR3 nucleotides read TGTGCCAGCAGACACGGGACAGTGGGGGATCAGCCCCAGCATTTT.

This chain connects TRBV18 to TRBJ2-1; TRBD1 matches at 8 bases. The germline V gene encodes CDR1 KGHSH and CDR2 LQKENI. Trimming cost V 4 bases and J 5 bases; bases outside gene matches: 10. This CDR3 region has 16 residues. CDR3 sequence: CASSLDRGRGDNEQFF. DNA for the CDR3: TGTGCCAGCTCACTCGACAGGGGTCGGGGAGACAATGAGCAGTTCTTC.

This sequence joins TRBV7-8 and TRBJ2-2; 10 bases map to TRBD1. The CDR3 consists of 15 residues. The V segment lost 1 base and the J segment 7 bases; nucleotides outside the gene matches: 3. CDR1 is SGHVS, CDR2 FQNEAQ, per germline. CDR3 loop: CASSLGGTGDGELFF. As DNA, the CDR3 is TGTGCCAGCAGCTTAGGGGGGACAGGGGACGGGGAGCTGTTTTTT.

Ten or more counts support this clone. Here the CDR3 reads CAIMRQDSNNEQFF. CDR3 coding DNA: TGTGCCATCATGAGGCAGGACAGCAACAATGAGCAGTTCTTC. The V and J genes are TRBV10-3 and TRBJ2-1; tentatively, D is TRBD1 (6 bases). Per germline, CDR1 ENHRY and CDR2 SYGVKD. V was clipped by 7 bases and J by 5 bases, with 15 bases between them. The CDR3 has 14 residues.

This clone was picked up a small number of times. This sequence joins TRBV27 and TRBJ1-5; D remains ambiguous. The CDR3 sequence is 13 residues long. V lost 4 bases and J 6 bases, leaving 10 bases between the germline ends. In germline, CDR1 is MNHEY, CDR2 SMNVEV (reference sequence). The CDR3 DNA sequence: TGTGCCAGCAGTTCCAGGTTGGGTCAGCCCCAGCATTTT. Protein: CASSSRLGQPQHF.

The V gene is TRBV2, the J gene TRBJ2-7; 8 bases agree with TRBD2. V lost 5 bases and J lost 0; bases outside the gene matches: 6. This CDR3 has 15 amino acids. Germline values: CDR1 SNHLY, CDR2 FYNNEI. The CDR3: CASSSERGSSYEQYF. CDR3 in DNA: TGTGCCAGCAGTTCCGAGCGGGGGAGCTCCTACGAGCAGTACTTC. Drawing the rest from reference TRBV2 and TRBJ2-7, the complete variable domain is EPEVTQTPSHQVTQMGQEVILRCVPISNHLYFYWYRQILGQKVEFLVSFYNNEISEKSEIFDDQFSVERPDGSNFTLKIRSTKLEDSAMYFCASSSERGSSYEQYFGPGTRLTVT.

The rearrangement links TRBV19 to TRBJ1-2; D may be TRBD1 (6 bases). Trimming took off 5 bases at V and 3 bases at J, with 10 bases between the two ends. The CDR3 is 13 residues long. Germline lookup yields CDR1 LNHDA and CDR2 SQIVND (reference sequence). CDR3 in amino acids: CASSVQGDYGYTF. CDR3 bases: TGTGCCAGTAGTGTACAGGGTGACTATGGCTACACCTTC.

The chain recombines TRBV9 with TRBJ2-2; possibly TRBD1 for D (6 bases). The V gene lost 5 bases and the J gene lost 4 bases, with 12 bases spanning the gap. Per germline, CDR1 SGDLS and CDR2 YYNGEE. The CDR3 consists of 14 residues. The CDR3 spells CASSPRQVTGELFF. The CDR3 coding sequence is TGTGCCAGCAGTCCTCGACAGGTCACCGGGGAGCTGTTTTTT.

The V call is TRBV28, the J call TRBJ1-5; no firm D call. The germline V and J ends were trimmed by 5 bases and 9 bases, with 20 bases remaining between them. CDR1 and CDR2 (germline): MDHEN, SYDVKM. The length of the CDR3 is 15 residues. The CDR3 bases are TGTGCCAGCAGTCTTCCTAGGTCCGGCTTATCGCCCCAGCATTTT. This codes for CASSLPRSGLSPQHF.

This clone has a single count. The genes are TRBV10-3 and TRBJ1-6; 8 bases are a match to TRBD1. Germline lookup yields CDR1 ENHRY and CDR2 SYGVKD. The CDR3 is 14 amino acids. J was trimmed by 7 bases and V by 5 bases; bases with no gene match: 4. CDR3 nucleotides: TGTGCCATCAGTAGCAGGGGGCTGAATTCACCCCTCCACTTT. Amino acids: CAISSRGLNSPLHF.

The V gene is TRBV6-1, the J gene TRBJ2-7; a possible D gene is TRBD2 (7 bases). There are 15 residues in the CDR3. From germline, CDR1 is MNHNS and CDR2 SASEGT. V dropped 1 base and J dropped 2 bases, with 12 bases sitting between them. The CDR3 spells CASSEGGGRTYEQYF. As DNA, the CDR3 is TGTGCCAGCAGTGAAGGGGGGGGGCGTACCTACGAGCAGTACTTC.

This clone is categorized as medium-sized. The chain uses TRBV7-2 and TRBJ1-1, with no clear D. The germline CDR1 and CDR2 sequences are SGHTA and FQGNSA. This CDR3 comprises 17 residues. Trimming took off 5 bases at V and 0 bases at J, with 19 bases between the two ends. In DNA form, the CDR3 reads TGTGCCAGCAGCCAGTCCCCGGCACTGGGCATGAACACTGAAGCTTTCTTT. Protein: CASSQSPALGMNTEAFF.

This chain connects TRBV5-5 to TRBJ2-7, with a tentative D call TRBD2 (5 bases). Germline CDR1 reads SGHKS; CDR2 reads YYEKEE (reference sequence). V lost 4 bases, J lost 0 bases, and 14 bases lay in between. The CDR3 totals 15 residues. This CDR3 is CASSPGPGSSYEQYF. The CDR3 nucleotides read TGTGCCAGCAGCCCTGGCCCGGGGAGCTCCTACGAGCAGTACTTC.

This chain links TRBV30 with TRBJ2-1; 8 bases line up with TRBD2. Germline V gives CDR1 GTSNPN, CDR2 SVGIG (reference sequence). This CDR3 comprises 13 residues. Trimming at V came to 4 bases and at J to 4 bases, leaving 3 bases not matched to a gene. The CDR3 protein is CAWKREGYNEQFF. CDR3 in DNA: TGTGCCTGGAAACGGGAGGGTTACAATGAGCAGTTCTTC.

The chain uses TRBV7-2 and TRBJ1-5, with TRBD1 identical over 9 bases. Per germline, CDR1 SGHTA and CDR2 FQGNSA. The CDR3 loop spans 15 amino acids. V dropped 5 bases and J dropped 3; count of bases not matched to a gene: 5. CDR3 nucleotide sequence: TGTGCCAGCAGCCCTACAGGGGGCATCAATCAGCCCCAGCATTTT. It codes for CASSPTGGINQPQHF.

V is TRBV11-2 and J is TRBJ2-6; perhaps TRBD1 as D (5 bases). Germline lookup yields CDR1 SGHAT and CDR2 FQNNGV. V lost 5 bases and J lost 13, with 21 bases in between. CDR3 length equals 15 residues. CDR3 DNA sequence: TGTGCCAGCAGCGGCCCCACGGCAGGGTTGAAGGTCCTGACTTTC. Protein: CASSGPTAGLKVLTF.

The genes are TRBV7-6 and TRBJ2-2; TRBD2 matches at 7 bases. Germline assignment: CDR1 SGHVS and CDR2 FNYEAQ. The CDR3 sequence is 12 residues long. The CDR3 here is CALWGGAGELFF. The DNA of the CDR3 is TGTGCTCTCTGGGGGGGAGCCGGGGAGCTGTTTTTT.

This clone has just a few counts. The chain links TRBV27 to TRBJ1-2, with D hard to call. Per the germline V gene, CDR1 is MNHEY and CDR2 is SMNVEV (reference sequence). V was clipped by 5 bases and J by 2 bases, with 15 bases between them. The CDR3 is 15 amino acids. The CDR3 is CASSPTVSRNYGYTF. CDR3 DNA: TGTGCCAGCAGTCCGACGGTCAGCAGGAACTATGGCTACACCTTC.

CDR3 in amino acids: CSVGGETYEQYF. In nucleotides, the CDR3 is TGCAGCGTTGGTGGGGAGACCTACGAGCAGTACTTC. This chain uses TRBV29-1 with TRBJ2-7; D may be TRBD2 (5 bases). The germline V and J ends were trimmed by 4 bases and 2 bases, with 9 bases remaining between them. CDR1 and CDR2 from the germline V gene are SQVTM and ANQGSEA. The CDR3 is made up of 12 amino acids.

V is TRBV6-5 and J is TRBJ2-7; 7 bases fit TRBD1. This CDR3 has 15 amino acids. V lost 5 bases and J lost 1; bases outside the gene matches: 8. CDR1 is MNHEY, CDR2 SVGAGI, per germline. CDR3 residues: CASSRQGSGSYEQYF. The CDR3 nucleotides are TGTGCCAGCAGTCGACAGGGTTCTGGGTCCTACGAGCAGTACTTC.

J is TRBJ2-7 and V is TRBV4-2; D is unclear. V was clipped by 2 bases and J by 2 bases, with 10 bases between them. The CDR3 loop spans 14 amino acids. The V gene's germline CDR1 is LGHNA and CDR2 YNFKEQ. CDR3 sequence (DNA): TGTGCCAGCAGCCAACTTTCCACAGCCTACGAGCAGTACTTC. This gives the protein CASSQLSTAYEQYF.

This clone was observed once. The rearrangement uses TRBV19 and TRBJ2-2; TRBD2 matches 9 bases. CDR3 length: 16 residues. Germline assignment: CDR1 LNHDA and CDR2 SQIVND (reference sequence). V gave up 2 bases and J gave up 1 base; unmatched junction bases: 2. In nucleotides, the CDR3 is TGTGCCAGTAGTATACATAGCGGGGGGAACACCGGGGAGCTGTTTTTT. This gives the protein CASSIHSGGNTGELFF.

This chain joins TRBV7-2 and TRBJ1-1; D ambiguous. The CDR3 runs to 14 residues. CDR1 and CDR2 from the germline V gene are SGHTA and FQGNSA. Trimming took off 5 bases at V and 2 bases at J, with 12 bases between the two ends. The CDR3 DNA reads as TGTGCCAGCAGCCGATTGGGGAGAAACACTGAAGCTTTCTTT. Translating gives CASSRLGRNTEAFF.

V gene TRBV7-8 combines with J gene TRBJ2-5, with D possibly being TRBD1 (5 bases). Deletions cut 1 base from V and 4 bases from J, with 10 bases between. This CDR3 has 14 amino acids. Germline CDR1 and CDR2: SGHVS and FQNEAQ. The CDR3 coding sequence is TGTGCCAGCAGCTTAGGTGGTAGGGGAGAGACCCAGTACTTC. This codes for CASSLGGRGETQYF.

The chain employs TRBV21-1 and TRBJ2-7; the table names TRBD1, a call not compared with the DNA. TRBV21-1 is shown as a pseudogene. The CDR3 loop spans 14 amino acids. The CDR3 DNA reads as TGTGCCAGCAGCTTCCACAGGGGTTCCTACGAGCAGTACTTC. Translation gives CASSFHRGSYEQYF.

The chain recombines TRBV28 with TRBJ1-5, with D possibly matching TRBD1 (6 bases). Germline-derived CDR1 and CDR2 are MDHEN and SYDVKM. V was clipped by 7 bases and J by 0 bases, with 19 bases between them. The CDR3 covers 17 residues. The CDR3 nucleotides are TGTGCCAGCACCCACAGGGACCTCCTCTATAGCAATCAGCCCCAGCATTTT. Protein: CASTHRDLLYSNQPQHF.